This T cell receptor beta chain was documented in a study of T cell changes during pregnancy in multiple sclerosis (dated by TCRdb to about 2019). Concerning the study at large: The study examined how the T cell repertoire changed over the course of pregnancy in women with multiple sclerosis.

Library preparation employed the immunoSEQ multiplex PCR assay. TCRdb holds this immuneACCESS table with in-frame rearrangements only. Some clones are missing; in checked studies, unresolved V genes explain under half, and the rest has no known cause. Counted in this sample were tens of thousands of clones; 85% to 95% of them appeared once. The ten largest make up less than 0.6% of the sample. In the germline V gene (reference sequence), CDR1 corresponds to SGHNT and CDR2 to YYREEE. The CDR3 runs 14 residues from the cysteine to the phenylalanine. The retained sequence is limited to the CDR3, 42 bases, with the frame set at the first base. A distance of 8 bases separates the germline ends of V and J, which lose 1 base and 4 bases respectively. About this clone: Its antigen target is currently unknown. No clone much larger than this one lies a single base away; base qualities are absent. Other DNA sequences in the sample encode the same CDR3.

The source was CD4+ T cells from peripheral blood mononuclear cells, collected in the second trimester of pregnancy. The chain links TRBV5-4 with TRBJ1-4; 5 matching bases give a weak D call of TRBD1. The receptor was derived from a female donor with multiple sclerosis, enrolled in a pregnancy study. The bases are TGTGCCAGCAGCTTGCAGGGCCTTAATGAAAAACTGTTTTTT. This codes for CASSLQGLNEKLFF.